This is a list of T cell receptor beta chains from one sample in a study of graft-versus-host responses after intestinal transplantation. TCRdb's table, derived via immunoSEQ multiplex PCR, lists solely in-frame clones and lacks some. This sample carries around 120,000 clones, less than 95% of them seen once, and the ten largest clones take roughly 0.2%. These receptors' targets are unknown. Sequencing used unstimulated CD4+ T cells sorted from spleen or lymph node cells, obtained before intestinal transplant. The source of these receptors is a human donor who received an intestinal transplant. Each CDR3 is given with its conserved first and last residue.

>TRBJ2-3|TRBV6-1
CASSEYLAGADTQYF
>TRBJ2-2|TRBV9
CASSVAGNTGELFF
>TRBJ1-1|TRBV28
CASRSTMSAFF
>TRBJ1-3|TRBV7-9
CASSLGPSSAGNTIYF
>TRBJ1-5|TRBV9
CASSVGRVYQPQHF
>TRBJ2-5|TRBV28
CASSSGTSGFQRETQYF
>TRBJ2-5|TRBV30
CAWSLGGSQETQYF
>TRBJ2-1|TRBV18
CASSRDRAYNEQFF
>TRBJ2-1|TRBV5-4
CASSLRSGTTNEQFF
>TRBJ2-5|TRBV5-1
CASSNGGTNQETQYF
>TRBJ1-4|TRBV4-3
CASSQEQGAGDEKLFF
>TRBJ2-3|TRBV5-1
CASSQTRTDTQYF
>TRBJ1-2|TRBV5-4
CASSLTGASNYGYTF
>TRBJ1-1|TRBV7-9
CASGTGPLNTEAFF